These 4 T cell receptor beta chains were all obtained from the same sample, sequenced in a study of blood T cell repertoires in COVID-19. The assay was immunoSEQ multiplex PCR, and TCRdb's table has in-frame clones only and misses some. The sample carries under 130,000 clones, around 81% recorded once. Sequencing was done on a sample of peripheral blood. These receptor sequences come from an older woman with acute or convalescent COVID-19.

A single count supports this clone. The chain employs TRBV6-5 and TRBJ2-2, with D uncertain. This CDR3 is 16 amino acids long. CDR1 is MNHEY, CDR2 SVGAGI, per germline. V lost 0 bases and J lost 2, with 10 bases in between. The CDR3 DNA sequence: TGTGCCAGCAGTTACTCGAGGCAGCTAAACACCGGGGAGCTGTTTTTT. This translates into CASSYSRQLNTGELFF.

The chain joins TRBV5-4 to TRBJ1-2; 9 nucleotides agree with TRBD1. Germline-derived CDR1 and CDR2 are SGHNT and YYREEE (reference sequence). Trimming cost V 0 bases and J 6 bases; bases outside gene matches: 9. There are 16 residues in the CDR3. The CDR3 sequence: CASSLGLGTGLDGYTF. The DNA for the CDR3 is TGTGCCAGCAGCTTGGGGTTGGGGACAGGGTTAGATGGCTACACCTTC.

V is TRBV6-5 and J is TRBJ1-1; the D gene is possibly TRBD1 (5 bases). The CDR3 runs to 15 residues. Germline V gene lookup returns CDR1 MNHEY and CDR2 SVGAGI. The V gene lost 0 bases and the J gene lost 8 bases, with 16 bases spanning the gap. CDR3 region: CASSYSGRGGSEAFF. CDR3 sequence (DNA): TGTGCCAGCAGTTACTCCGGGCGCGGGGGTTCGGAAGCTTTCTTT.

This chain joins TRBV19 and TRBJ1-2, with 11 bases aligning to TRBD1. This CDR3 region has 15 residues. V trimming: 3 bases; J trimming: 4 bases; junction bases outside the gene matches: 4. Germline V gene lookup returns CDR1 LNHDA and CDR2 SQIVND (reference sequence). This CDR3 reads CASSIGTGGAYGYTF. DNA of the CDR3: TGTGCCAGTAGTATTGGGACAGGGGGAGCCTATGGCTACACCTTC. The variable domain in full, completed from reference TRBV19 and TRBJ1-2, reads DGGITQSPKYLFRKEGQNVTLSCEQNLNHDAMYWYRQDPGQGLRLIYYSQIVNDFQKGDIAEGYSVSREKKESFPLTVTSAQKNPTAFYLCASSIGTGGAYGYTFGSGTRLTVV.